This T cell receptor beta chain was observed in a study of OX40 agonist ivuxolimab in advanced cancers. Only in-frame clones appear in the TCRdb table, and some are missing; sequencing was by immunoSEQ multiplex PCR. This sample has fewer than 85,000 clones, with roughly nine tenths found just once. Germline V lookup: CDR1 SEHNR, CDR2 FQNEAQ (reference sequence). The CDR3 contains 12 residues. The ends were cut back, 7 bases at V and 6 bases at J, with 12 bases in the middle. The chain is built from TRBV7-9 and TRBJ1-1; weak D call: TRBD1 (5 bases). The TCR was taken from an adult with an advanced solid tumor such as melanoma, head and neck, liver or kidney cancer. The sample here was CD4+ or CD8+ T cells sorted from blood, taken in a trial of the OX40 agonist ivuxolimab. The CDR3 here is CASIRVRAEAFF. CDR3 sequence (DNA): TGTGCCAGCATCAGGGTTAGGGCTGAAGCTTTCTTT.